These 8 T cell receptor beta chains came from one sample sequenced in a study of T cells in Graves' hyperthyroidism and ophthalmopathy. Amplification of TCR beta CDR3 regions used RNA as the template. During a first-round RT-PCR of the TCR CDR3, the HTBI primer set was used. TCRdb re-called the multiplex PCR reads with MiXCR, one entry per CDR3 protein. Of about 640,000 distinct CDR3 sequences listed, 20% are singletons. The sequencing input was blood. Receptors were obtained from a man aged 25 to 45 with Graves' ophthalmopathy.

This clonotype was counted ten times or more. V gene TRBV7-8 combines with J gene TRBJ2-5; D is possibly TRBD1 or TRBD2 (5 bases each). V was shortened by 11 bases and J by 7 bases, with 14 bases between the two germline ends. CDR1 SGHVS and CDR2 FQNEAQ come from the germline V gene. This CDR3 region has 11 residues. This chain's CDR3 is CALERGRTQYF. CDR3 sequence (DNA): TGTGCCCTGGAGAGGGGTCGGACCCAGTACTTC. Together with reference TRBV7-8 and TRBJ2-5, the CDR3 gives the full variable domain: GAGVSQSPRYKVAKRGQDVALRCDPISGHVSLFWYQQALGQGPEFLTYFQNEAQLDKSGLPSDRFFAERPEGSVSTLKIQRTQQEDSAVYLCALERGRTQYFGPGTRLLVL.

This chain's CDR3 is CASNGGASYNEQFF. The CDR3 DNA reads as TGTGCCAGCAATGGGGGGGCCTCCTACAATGAGCAGTTCTTC. The chain joins TRBV14 to TRBJ2-1; D is possibly TRBD2 (7 bases). The germline CDR1 and CDR2 sequences are SGHDN and FVKESK. The V end lost 7 bases, the J end lost 0 bases, and 10 bases lay between the germline ends. The CDR3 runs 14 residues.

The table lists this clonotype with a few counts. The chain is built from TRBV12-3 or TRBV12-4 and TRBJ2-1, with 8 bases aligning to TRBD2. CDR3 size: 14 residues. V was clipped by 8 bases and J by 3 bases; unmatched bases: 6. CDR3 region: CASRRGGGYNEQFF. CDR3 sequence (DNA): TGTGCCAGCCGACGGGGGGGGGGCTACAATGAGCAGTTCTTC.

This clonotype occurred a few times. The chain joins TRBV29-1 to TRBJ1-1, with D tentatively TRBD1 (5 bases). V dropped 5 bases and J dropped 6 bases, with 16 bases sitting between them. Germline V gene data show CDR1 as SQVTM and CDR2 as ANQGSEA. This CDR3 spans 13 amino acids. CDR3 in amino acids: CSVKWPDTSEAFF. In DNA, the CDR3 is TGCAGCGTTAAATGGCCGGACACGTCTGAAGCTTTCTTT.

This clonotype was seen a few times. This chain connects TRBV7-9 to TRBJ1-3, with TRBD1 matching over 8 bases. CDR3 length equals 17 residues. V gave up 5 bases and J gave up 0 bases; unmatched junction bases: 9. Per germline, CDR1 SEHNR and CDR2 FQNEAQ (reference sequence). CDR3 DNA: TGTGCCAGCAGCCCCCGGGACAGGCCCTACTCTGGAAACACCATATATTTT. This sequence encodes CASSPRDRPYSGNTIYF.

This clonotype came up many times. V is TRBV12-3 or TRBV12-4 and J is TRBJ2-3; a weak D match, TRBD2 (5 bases). V was pared by 5 bases and J by 2 bases, with 11 bases between. CDR3 length equals 14 residues. This CDR3 is CASSPDFPTDTQYF. For the CDR3, the DNA is TGTGCCAGCAGTCCGGACTTCCCCACAGATACGCAGTATTTT.

Note on this clonotype: A much larger clone lies a single base off, so this may be a read error. The gene calls are TRBV30 and TRBJ1-1; D is ambiguous. The germline V gene encodes CDR1 GTSNPN and CDR2 SVGIG (reference sequence). The CDR3 runs 13 residues. V lost 4 bases and J 5 bases, leaving 14 bases between the germline ends. The CDR3 is CAWTHPRQTEAFF. The CDR3, as DNA: TGTGCCTGGACCCACCCACGGCAGACTGAAGCTTTCTTT. Combining the CDR3 with reference TRBV30 and TRBJ1-1 gives the whole variable domain SQTIHQWPATLVQPVGSPLSLECTVEGTSNPNLYWYRQAAGRGLQLLFYSVGIGQISSEVPQNLSASRPQDRQFILSSKKLLLSDSGFYLCAWTHPRQTEAFFGQGTRLTVV.

Many counts were recorded for this clonotype. This sequence joins TRBV28 and TRBJ1-1, with D unclear. The CDR3 runs 13 residues. CDR1 is MDHEN, CDR2 SYDVKM, per germline. V was cut by 2 bases and J by 6 bases, with 10 bases left in between. The CDR3 loop is CASSLRPWAEAFF. For the CDR3, the DNA is TGTGCCAGCAGTTTAAGACCTTGGGCTGAAGCTTTCTTT.